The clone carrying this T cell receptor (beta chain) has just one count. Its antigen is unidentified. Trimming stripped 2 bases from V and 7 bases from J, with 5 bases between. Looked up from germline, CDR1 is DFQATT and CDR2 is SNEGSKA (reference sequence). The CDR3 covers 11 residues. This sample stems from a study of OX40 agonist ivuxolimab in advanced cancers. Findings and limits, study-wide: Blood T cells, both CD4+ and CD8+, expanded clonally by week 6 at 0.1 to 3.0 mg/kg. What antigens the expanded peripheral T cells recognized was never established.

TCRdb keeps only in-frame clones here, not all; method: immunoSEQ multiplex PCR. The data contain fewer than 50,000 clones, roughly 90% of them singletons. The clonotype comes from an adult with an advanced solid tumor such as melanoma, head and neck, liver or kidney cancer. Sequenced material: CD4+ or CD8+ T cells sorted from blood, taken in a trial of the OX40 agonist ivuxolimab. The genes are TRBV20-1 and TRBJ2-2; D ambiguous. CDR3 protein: CSARLGGELFF. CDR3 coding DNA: TGCAGTGCTAGACTTGGCGGGGAGCTGTTTTTT.